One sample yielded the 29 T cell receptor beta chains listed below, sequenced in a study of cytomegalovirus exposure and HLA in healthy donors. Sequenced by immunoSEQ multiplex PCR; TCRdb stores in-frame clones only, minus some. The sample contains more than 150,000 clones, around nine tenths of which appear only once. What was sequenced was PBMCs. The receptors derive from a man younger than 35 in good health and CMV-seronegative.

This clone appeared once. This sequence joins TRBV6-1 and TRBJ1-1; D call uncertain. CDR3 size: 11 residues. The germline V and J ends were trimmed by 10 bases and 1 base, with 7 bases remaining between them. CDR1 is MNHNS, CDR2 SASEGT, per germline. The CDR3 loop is CATQANTEAFF. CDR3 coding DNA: TGTGCCACCCAGGCGAACACTGAAGCTTTCTTT.

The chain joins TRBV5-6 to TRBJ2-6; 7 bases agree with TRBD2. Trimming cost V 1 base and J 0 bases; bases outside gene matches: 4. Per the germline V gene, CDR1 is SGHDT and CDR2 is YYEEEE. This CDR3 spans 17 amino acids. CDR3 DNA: TGTGCCAGCAGCTTGTCGGCGGGGGACTCTGGGGCCAACGTCCTGACTTTC. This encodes CASSLSAGDSGANVLTF.

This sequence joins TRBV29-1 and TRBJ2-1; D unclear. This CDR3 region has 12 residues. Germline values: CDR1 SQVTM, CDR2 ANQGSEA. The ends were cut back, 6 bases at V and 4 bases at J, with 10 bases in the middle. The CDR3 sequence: CSVERGYNEQFF. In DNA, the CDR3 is TGCAGCGTCGAACGCGGTTACAATGAGCAGTTCTTC.

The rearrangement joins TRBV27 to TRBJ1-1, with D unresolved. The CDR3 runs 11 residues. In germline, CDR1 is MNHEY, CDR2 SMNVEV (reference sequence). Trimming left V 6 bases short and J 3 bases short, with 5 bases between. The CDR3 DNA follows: TGTGCCAGCAGATCATACACTGAAGCTTTCTTT. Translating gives CASRSYTEAFF.

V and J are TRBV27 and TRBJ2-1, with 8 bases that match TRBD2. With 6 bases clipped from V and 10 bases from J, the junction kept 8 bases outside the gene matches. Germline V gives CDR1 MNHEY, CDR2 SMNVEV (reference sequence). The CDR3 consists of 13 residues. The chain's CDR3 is CASSWGLVGEQFF. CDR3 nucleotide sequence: TGTGCCAGCAGCTGGGGACTAGTCGGCGAGCAGTTCTTC.

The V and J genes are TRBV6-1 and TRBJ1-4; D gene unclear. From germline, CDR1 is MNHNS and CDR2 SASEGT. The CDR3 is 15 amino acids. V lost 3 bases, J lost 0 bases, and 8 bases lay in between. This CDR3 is CASSETVSTNEKLFF. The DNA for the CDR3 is TGTGCCAGCAGTGAGACTGTCTCAACTAATGAAAAACTGTTTTTT.

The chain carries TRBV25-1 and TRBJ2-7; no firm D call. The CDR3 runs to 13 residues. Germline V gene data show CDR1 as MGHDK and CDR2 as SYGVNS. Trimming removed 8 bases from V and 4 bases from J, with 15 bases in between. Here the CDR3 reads CASEPEANYEQYF. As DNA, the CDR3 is TGTGCCAGCGAACCCGAGGCCAATTACGAGCAGTACTTC.

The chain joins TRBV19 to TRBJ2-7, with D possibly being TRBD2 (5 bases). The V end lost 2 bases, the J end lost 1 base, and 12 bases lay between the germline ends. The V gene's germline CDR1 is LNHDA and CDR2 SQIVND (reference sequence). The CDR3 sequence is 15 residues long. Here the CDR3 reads CASSITGSASYEQYF. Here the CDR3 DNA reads TGTGCCAGTAGTATAACGGGATCGGCATCCTACGAGCAGTACTTC.

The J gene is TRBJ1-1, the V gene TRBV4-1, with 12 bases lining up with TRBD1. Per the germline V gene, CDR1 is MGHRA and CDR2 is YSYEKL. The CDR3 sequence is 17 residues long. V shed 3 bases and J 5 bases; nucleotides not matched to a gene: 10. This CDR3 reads CASSQTGTGGLGTEAFF. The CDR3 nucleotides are TGCGCCAGCAGCCAGACCGGGACAGGGGGCTTGGGAACTGAAGCTTTCTTT.

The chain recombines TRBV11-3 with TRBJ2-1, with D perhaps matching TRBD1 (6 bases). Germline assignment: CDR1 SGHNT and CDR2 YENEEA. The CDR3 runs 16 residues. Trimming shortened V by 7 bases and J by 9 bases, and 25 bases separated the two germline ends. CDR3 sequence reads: CASTPGVATTHSEQFF. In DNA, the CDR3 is TGTGCCAGCACCCCAGGGGTCGCCACCACCCACAGTGAGCAGTTCTTC.

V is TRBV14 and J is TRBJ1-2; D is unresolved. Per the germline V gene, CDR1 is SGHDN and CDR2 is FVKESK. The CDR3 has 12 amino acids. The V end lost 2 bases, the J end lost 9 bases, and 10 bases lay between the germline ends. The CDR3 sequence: CASSQTYRSYTF. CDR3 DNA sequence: TGTGCCAGCAGCCAAACCTACAGAAGCTACACCTTC.

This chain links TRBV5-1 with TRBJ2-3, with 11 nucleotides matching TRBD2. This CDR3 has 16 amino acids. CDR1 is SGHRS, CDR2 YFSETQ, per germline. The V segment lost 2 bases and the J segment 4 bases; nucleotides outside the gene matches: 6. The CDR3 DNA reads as TGCGCCAGCAGCTTTAACCCGGGACTAGCGGCAGATACGCAGTATTTT. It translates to CASSFNPGLAADTQYF.

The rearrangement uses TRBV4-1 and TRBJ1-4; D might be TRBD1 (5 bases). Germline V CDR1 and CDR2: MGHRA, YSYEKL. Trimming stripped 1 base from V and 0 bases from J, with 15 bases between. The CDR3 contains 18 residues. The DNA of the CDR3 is TGCGCCAGCAGCCAAGTCATCGTCAGGGCATCAACTAATGAAAAACTGTTTTTT. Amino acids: CASSQVIVRASTNEKLFF.

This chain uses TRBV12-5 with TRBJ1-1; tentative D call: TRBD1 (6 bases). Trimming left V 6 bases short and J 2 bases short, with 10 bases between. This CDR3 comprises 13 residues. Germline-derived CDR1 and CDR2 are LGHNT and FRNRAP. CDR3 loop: CASGPDSNTEAFF. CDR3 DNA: TGTGCTAGTGGCCCGGACAGCAACACTGAAGCTTTCTTT.

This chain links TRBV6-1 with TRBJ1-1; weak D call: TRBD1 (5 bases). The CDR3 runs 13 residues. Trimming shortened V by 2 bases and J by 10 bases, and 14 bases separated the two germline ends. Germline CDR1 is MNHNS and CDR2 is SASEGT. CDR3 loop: CASSELQESRAFF. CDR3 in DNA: TGTGCCAGCAGTGAACTACAGGAATCTCGAGCTTTCTTT.

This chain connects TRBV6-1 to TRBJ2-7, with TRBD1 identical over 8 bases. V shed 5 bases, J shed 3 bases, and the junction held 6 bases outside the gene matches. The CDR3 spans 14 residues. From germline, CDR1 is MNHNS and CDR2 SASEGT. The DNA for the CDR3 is TGTGCCAGCAGTCAAGGAGGACAGGGCTACGAGCAGTACTTC. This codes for CASSQGGQGYEQYF.

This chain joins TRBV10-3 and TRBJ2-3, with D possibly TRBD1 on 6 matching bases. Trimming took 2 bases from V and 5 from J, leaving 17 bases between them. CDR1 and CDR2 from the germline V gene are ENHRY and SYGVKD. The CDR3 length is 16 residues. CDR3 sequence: CAISEGGTGLRDTQYF. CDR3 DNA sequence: TGTGCCATCAGTGAGGGGGGTACAGGGCTGAGAGATACGCAGTATTTT.

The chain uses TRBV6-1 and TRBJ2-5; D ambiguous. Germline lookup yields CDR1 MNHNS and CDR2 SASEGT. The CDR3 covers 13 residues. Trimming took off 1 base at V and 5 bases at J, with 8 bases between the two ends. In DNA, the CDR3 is TGTGCCAGCAGTGAAGGAGCTCTGGAGACCCAGTACTTC. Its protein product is CASSEGALETQYF.

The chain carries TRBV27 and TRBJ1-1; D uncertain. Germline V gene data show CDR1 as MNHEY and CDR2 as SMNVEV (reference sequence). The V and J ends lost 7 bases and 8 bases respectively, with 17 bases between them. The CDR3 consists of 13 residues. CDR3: CASTALPKSEAFF. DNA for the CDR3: TGTGCCAGCACCGCGCTGCCGAAAAGCGAAGCTTTCTTT.

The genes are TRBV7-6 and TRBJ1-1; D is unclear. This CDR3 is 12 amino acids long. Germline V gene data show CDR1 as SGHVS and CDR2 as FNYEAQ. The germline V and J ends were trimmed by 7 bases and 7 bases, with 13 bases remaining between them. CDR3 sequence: CASTGIDNEAFF. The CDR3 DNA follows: TGTGCCAGCACCGGAATAGACAATGAAGCTTTCTTT.

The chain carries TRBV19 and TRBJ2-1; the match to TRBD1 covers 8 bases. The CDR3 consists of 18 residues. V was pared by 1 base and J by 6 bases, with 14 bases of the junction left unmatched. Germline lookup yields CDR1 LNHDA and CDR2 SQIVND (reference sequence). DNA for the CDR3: TGTGCCAGTAGTATAGGTGTTGCTTGGCAGGGGGCCCCCAATGAGCAGTTCTTC. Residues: CASSIGVAWQGAPNEQFF.

CDR3: CASSLRQGADYGYTF. Here the CDR3 DNA reads TGTGCCAGCAGCTTAAGACAGGGTGCTGACTATGGCTACACCTTC. The chain carries TRBV7-2 and TRBJ1-2, with TRBD1 matching over 7 bases. Germline CDR1 reads SGHTA; CDR2 reads FQGNSA. The CDR3 is 15 amino acids. Trimming removed 2 bases from V and 3 bases from J; junction bases left unmatched: 6.

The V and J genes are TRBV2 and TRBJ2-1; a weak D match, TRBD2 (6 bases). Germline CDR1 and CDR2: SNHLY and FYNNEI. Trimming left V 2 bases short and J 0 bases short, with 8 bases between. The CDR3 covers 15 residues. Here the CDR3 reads CASSEREPSYNEQFF. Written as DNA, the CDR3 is TGTGCCAGCAGTGAACGGGAGCCCTCCTACAATGAGCAGTTCTTC.

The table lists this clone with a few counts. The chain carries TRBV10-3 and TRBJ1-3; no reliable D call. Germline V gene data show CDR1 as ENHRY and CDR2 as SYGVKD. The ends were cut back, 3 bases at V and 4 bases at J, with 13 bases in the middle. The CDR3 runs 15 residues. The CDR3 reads CAISDPPAGGNTIYF. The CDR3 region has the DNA TGTGCCATCAGTGATCCTCCGGCGGGCGGAAACACCATATATTTT.

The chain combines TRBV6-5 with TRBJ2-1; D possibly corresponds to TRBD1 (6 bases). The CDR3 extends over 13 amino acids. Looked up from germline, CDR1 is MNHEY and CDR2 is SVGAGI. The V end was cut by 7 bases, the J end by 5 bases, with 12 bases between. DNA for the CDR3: TGTGCCAGCACCCGGGACAATAACAATGAGCAGTTCTTC. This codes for CASTRDNNNEQFF.

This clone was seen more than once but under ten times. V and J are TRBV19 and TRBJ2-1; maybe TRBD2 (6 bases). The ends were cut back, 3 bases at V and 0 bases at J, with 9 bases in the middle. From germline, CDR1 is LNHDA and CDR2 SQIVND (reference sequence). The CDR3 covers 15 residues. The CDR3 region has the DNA TGTGCCAGTAGTATGGACGGGAGCTCCTACAATGAGCAGTTCTTC. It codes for CASSMDGSSYNEQFF. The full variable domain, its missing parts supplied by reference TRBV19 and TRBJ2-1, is DGGITQSPKYLFRKEGQNVTLSCEQNLNHDAMYWYRQDPGQGLRLIYYSQIVNDFQKGDIAEGYSVSREKKESFPLTVTSAQKNPTAFYLCASSMDGSSYNEQFFGPGTRLTVL.

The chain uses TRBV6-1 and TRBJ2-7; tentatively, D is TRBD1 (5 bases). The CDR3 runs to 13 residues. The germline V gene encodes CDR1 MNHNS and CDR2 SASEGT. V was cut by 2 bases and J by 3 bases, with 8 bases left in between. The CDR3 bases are TGTGCCAGCAGTGAAAGACAGATCTACGAGCAGTACGTC. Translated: CASSERQIYEQYV.

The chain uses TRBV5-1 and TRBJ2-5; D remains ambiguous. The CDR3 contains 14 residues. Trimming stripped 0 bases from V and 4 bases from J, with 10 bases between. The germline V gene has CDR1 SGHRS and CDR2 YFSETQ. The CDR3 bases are TGCGCCAGCAGCTTGGTGCCAGGTCGAGAGACCCAGTACTTC. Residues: CASSLVPGRETQYF.

CDR3 DNA: TGTGCCAGCAGTCGCGACAGGGGAAGAGAGCAGTACGTC. Translating it yields CASSRDRGREQYV. This chain links TRBV6-5 with TRBJ2-7, with 8 positions matching TRBD1. Trimming took 5 bases from V and 7 from J; bases not matched to a gene: 7. This CDR3 comprises 13 residues. Germline lookup yields CDR1 MNHEY and CDR2 SVGAGI.